The source of this T cell receptor (beta chain) is a study of technical replicates of blood from several donors. TCRdb keeps only in-frame clones here, not all; method: immunoSEQ multiplex PCR. The profile shows 98,000 or so clones, approximately 96% of them singletons. CDR3 size: 15 residues. V dropped 4 bases and J dropped 6 bases, with 16 bases sitting between them. Germline assignment: CDR1 SGHRS and CDR2 YFSETQ. This TCR came from a human donor in good health. Sample: T cells isolated from PBMCs. The chain has TRBV5-1 and TRBJ2-2; possible D gene TRBD2, 7 bases. CDR3 nucleotides: TGCGCCAGCAGCCCTCTACAGGGAGGGGCCGGGGAGCTGTTTTTT. Its protein product is CASSPLQGGAGELFF.